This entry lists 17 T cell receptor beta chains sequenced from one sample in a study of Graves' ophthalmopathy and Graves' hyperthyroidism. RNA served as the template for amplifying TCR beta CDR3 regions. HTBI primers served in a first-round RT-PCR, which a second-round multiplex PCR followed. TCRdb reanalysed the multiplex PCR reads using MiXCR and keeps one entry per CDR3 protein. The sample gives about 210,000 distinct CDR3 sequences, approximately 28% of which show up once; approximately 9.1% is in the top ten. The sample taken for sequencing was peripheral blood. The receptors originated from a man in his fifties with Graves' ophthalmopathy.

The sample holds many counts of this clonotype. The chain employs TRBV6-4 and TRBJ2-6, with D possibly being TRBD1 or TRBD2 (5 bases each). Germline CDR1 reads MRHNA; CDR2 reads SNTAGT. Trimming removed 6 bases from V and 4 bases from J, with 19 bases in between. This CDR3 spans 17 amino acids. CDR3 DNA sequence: TGTGCCAGCAGCCAGGGCGGGTCCCGGACCGGGGCCAACGTCCTGACTTTC. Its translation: CASSQGGSRTGANVLTF.

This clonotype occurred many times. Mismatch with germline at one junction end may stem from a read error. CDR3 sequence reads: CASSETNTGELFF. CDR3 in DNA: TGCGCCAGCAGTGAAACTAACACCGGGGAGCTGTTTTTT. This chain uses TRBV6-4 with TRBJ2-2; D unresolved. The V gene's germline CDR1 is MRHNA and CDR2 SNTAGT. The CDR3 covers 13 residues.

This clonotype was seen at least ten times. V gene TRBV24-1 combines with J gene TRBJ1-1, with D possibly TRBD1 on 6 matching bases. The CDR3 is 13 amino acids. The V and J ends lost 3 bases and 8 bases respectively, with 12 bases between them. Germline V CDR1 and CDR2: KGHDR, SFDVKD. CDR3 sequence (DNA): TGTGCCACCAGTGATAGGGACACTGCAGAAGCTTTCTTT. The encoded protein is CATSDRDTAEAFF.

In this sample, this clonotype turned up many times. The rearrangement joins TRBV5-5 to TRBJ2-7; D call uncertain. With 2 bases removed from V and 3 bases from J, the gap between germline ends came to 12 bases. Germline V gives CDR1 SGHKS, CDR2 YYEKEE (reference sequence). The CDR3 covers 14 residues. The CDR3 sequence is CASSFGSRSYEQYF. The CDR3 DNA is TGTGCCAGCAGCTTCGGGTCGAGGAGCTACGAGCAGTACTTC. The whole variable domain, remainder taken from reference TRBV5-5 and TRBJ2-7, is DAGVTQSPTHLIKTRGQQVTLRCSPISGHKSVSWYQQVLGQGPQFIFQYYEKEERGRGNFPDRFSARQFPNYSSELNVNALLLGDSALYLCASSFGSRSYEQYFGPGTRLTVT.

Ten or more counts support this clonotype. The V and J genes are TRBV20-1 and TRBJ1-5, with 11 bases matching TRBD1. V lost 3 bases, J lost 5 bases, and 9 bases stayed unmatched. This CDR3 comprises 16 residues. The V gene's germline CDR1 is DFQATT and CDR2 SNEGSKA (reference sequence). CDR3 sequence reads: CSASTRDRGRDQPQHF. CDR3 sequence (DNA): TGCAGTGCTAGTACCCGGGACAGGGGGAGAGATCAGCCCCAGCATTTT.

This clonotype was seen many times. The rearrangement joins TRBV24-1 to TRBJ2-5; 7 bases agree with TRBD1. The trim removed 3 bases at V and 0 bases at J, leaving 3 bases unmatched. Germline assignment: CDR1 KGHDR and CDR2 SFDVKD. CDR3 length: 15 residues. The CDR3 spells CATSDIGQDQETQYF. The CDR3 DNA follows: TGTGCCACCAGTGATATCGGACAGGACCAAGAGACCCAGTACTTC.

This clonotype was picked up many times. CDR3 DNA sequence: TGTGCCAGCGCCAGTGGGGCAGGCAATCAAGAGACCCAGTACTTC. Amino acid sequence: CASASGAGNQETQYF. The genes are TRBV6-5 and TRBJ2-5; possibly TRBD1 for D (5 bases). The CDR3 is made up of 15 amino acids. V gave up 8 bases and J gave up 2 bases, with 18 bases separating them. Germline V gives CDR1 MNHEY, CDR2 SVGAGI.

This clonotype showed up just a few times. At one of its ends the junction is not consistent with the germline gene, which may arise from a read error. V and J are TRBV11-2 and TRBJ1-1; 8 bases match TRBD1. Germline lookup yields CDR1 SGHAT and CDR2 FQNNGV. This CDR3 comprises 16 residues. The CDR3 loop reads CAGSLGQGGWMTEAFF. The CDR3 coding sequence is TGTGCCGGCAGCCTCGGACAGGGAGGTTGGATGACTGAAGCTTTCTTT.

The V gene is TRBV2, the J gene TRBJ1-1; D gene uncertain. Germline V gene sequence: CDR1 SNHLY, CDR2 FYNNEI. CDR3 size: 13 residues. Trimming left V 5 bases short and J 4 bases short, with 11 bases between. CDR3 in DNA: TGTGCCAGCAGTCCCAGCCTTACCACTGAAGCTTTCTTT. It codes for CASSPSLTTEAFF.

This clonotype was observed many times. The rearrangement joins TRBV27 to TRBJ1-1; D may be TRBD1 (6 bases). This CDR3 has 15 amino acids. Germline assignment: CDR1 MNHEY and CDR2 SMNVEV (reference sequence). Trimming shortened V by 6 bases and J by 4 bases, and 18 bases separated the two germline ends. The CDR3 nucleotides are TGTGCCAGCAGAGGGGGGCGGGTGGTCGGCACTGAAGCTTTCTTT. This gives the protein CASRGGRVVGTEAFF.

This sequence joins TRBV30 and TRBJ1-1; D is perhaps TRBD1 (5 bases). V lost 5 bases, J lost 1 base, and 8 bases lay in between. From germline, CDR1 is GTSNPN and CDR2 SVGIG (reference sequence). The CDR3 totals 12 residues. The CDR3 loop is CAWDRTNTEAFF. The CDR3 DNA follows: TGTGCCTGGGACAGAACGAACACTGAAGCTTTCTTT.

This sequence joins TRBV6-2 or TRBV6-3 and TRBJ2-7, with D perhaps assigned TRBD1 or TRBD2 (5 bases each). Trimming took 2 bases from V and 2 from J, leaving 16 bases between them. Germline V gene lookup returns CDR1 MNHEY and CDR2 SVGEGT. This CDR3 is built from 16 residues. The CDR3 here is CASSYRFRDGTYEQYF. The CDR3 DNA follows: TGTGCCAGCAGTTACCGCTTCCGGGACGGCACCTACGAGCAGTACTTC.

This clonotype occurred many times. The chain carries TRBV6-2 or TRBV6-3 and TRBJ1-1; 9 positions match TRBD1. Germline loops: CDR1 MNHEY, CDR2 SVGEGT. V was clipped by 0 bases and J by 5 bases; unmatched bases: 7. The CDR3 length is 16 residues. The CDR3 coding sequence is TGTGCCAGCAGTTACTCGACGGACAGGGGAGAAACTGAAGCTTTCTTT. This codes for CASSYSTDRGETEAFF.

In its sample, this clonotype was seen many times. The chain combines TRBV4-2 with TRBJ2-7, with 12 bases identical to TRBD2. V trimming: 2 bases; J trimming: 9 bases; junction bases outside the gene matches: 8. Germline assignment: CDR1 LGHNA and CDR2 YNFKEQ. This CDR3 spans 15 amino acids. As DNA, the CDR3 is TGTGCCAGCAGCCAATCCGGGACTAGCGGGCTGGGGCAGTACTTC. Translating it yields CASSQSGTSGLGQYF.

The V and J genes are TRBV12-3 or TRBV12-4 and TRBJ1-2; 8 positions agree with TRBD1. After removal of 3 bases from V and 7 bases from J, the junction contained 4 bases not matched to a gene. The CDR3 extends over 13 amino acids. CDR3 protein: CASSLGQAGGYTF. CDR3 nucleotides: TGTGCCAGCAGTTTGGGACAGGCCGGTGGCTACACCTTC.

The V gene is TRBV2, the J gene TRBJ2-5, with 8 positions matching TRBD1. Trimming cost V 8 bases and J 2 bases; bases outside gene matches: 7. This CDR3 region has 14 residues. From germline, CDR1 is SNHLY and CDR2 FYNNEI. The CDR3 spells CASGQDRDQETQYF. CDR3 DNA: TGTGCCAGCGGCCAGGACAGGGATCAAGAGACCCAGTACTTC.

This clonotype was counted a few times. The CDR3 DNA follows: TGTGCCAGCAGCAAGCGTACAGGGGGCTTTGAGACCCAGTACTTC. Amino acid sequence: CASSKRTGGFETQYF. The rearrangement links TRBV12-3 or TRBV12-4 to TRBJ2-5; TRBD1 matches 9 bases. With V trimmed by 6 bases and J by 5 bases, 10 bases remained unmatched. CDR3 length: 15 amino acids.